This T cell receptor beta chain was sequenced in a study of blood T cell repertoires in COVID-19. The wider study: Samples taken during acute and convalescent COVID-19 were collected in the United States, Italy and Spain. PBMCs, B-cell-depleted T cells, or T cells provided the cDNA or gDNA that made up the material.

V lost 5 bases and J lost 4; bases outside the gene matches: 6. Germline-derived CDR1 and CDR2 are MNHEY and SVGAGI. This CDR3 is 14 amino acids long. Under the authors' procedure: Cell counts per sample came from amplifying reference gene primers. The protocol was immunoSEQ multiplex PCR, while the TCRdb copy is restricted to in-frame clones and leaves out a portion. That table supplies the V and J calls and clone size; D and trimming were determined from the DNA. The data hold 250,000 or so clones, with 88% observed a single time. Patients from Seattle were sampled longitudinally, starting during active infection.

This receptor was identified in a woman aged 25 to 39 with COVID-19, enrolled during active disease. Sequenced input: peripheral blood. The chain recombines TRBV6-5 with TRBJ2-3; 7 bases match TRBD2. This CDR3 is CASSPGLGADTQYF. CDR3 sequence (DNA): TGTGCCAGCAGTCCCGGACTAGGAGCAGATACGCAGTATTTT.